This T cell receptor beta chain was identified in a study of HIV-infected children after antiretroviral therapy interruption (dated by TCRdb to about 2019). Context from the whole study: The study included eight children, four on planned treatment interruption and four on continuous treatment, and all eight had a CD4+ count above 500 and a viral load below 50 copies/ml. The interruption group had a median age of around 9.7 years, and the continuous treatment group had a median age of approximately 8 years. Exposure to EBV and CMV had been recorded for most participating children. For the interruption arm, samples were taken at week 0, at week 12, at the end of interruption (week 24 or 48), and roughly 3 years after the study ended. In the continuous-treatment arm, samples from corresponding weeks 0, 48 and 150 were analyzed. Alongside measurements of thymic output, the study compared TCR repertoires of children on planned treatment interruption with TCR repertoires of children on continuous antiretroviral treatment.

This clonotype was seen at least ten times. Its antigen is still unknown. No base quality information exists; no much larger clone differs at one position. What this sample's treatment or condition label stands for: PENTA 11 planned treatment interruption arm or continuous ART arm. Participants were children from the United Kingdom aged 2 to 15 years who had received at least three-drug ART for at least 24 weeks. Cryopreserved PBMCs with at least 5 million viable cells were required; several candidate patients were excluded for low viable PBMC yield. Using a FACSAria III cell sorter, naive CD4+ CD45RA+ CD45RO- T cells were FACS-sorted out of thawed PBMCs. After sorting, the cells were fixed and RNA was extracted first with the RNeasy FFPE kit and then with the RNeasy Micro kit. The method behind the library was 3' RACE. To correct PCR amplification bias, TCR libraries were generated from RNA with a 3' RACE protocol that used unique molecular identifiers. As many as 12 amplicon libraries were pooled and then sequenced on an Illumina MiSeq using v2 2x250 paired-end chemistry. The paper's processing steps were these. Reads were processed with Decombinator to assign V and J genes and CDR3, with barcode-based error and PCR bias correction. Repertoires were subsampled to equal depth before Gini coefficients were calculated with the R ineq package. CDR3 similarity was assessed with GLIPH, Hamming distance and a shared triplet metric. TCRdb handled the public reads itself, with Q25 trimming in fastp and clone calling in MiXCR, and kept productive beta chains. Each entry merges the rows of one CDR3 protein and shows their most common DNA and genes. Here the V and J calls rest on TCRdb's processing, not on the authors' analysis. For this sample the table gives about 86,000 distinct CDR3 sequences, of which around 6.9% were detected only once. More than 0.95% of the sample is taken by the ten largest.

Study-wide conclusions, independent of this receptor: The small number of patients is a limitation of the study, so the data should be interpreted with caution. Minor non-naive CD45RA+ populations such as EMRA or stem memory cells might have been included among the sorted CD45RA+ naive cells. For naive CD4+ repertoires of PTI patients, CDR3 sharing between time points dropped once interruption began, while many sequences were shared between the end of interruption and 3 years later. The naive CD4+ Gini coefficient rose by the end of treatment interruption, suggesting clonal expansion, and returned to baseline by 3 years.

The sequencing used CD45RA+ CD4+ T cells from PBMCs, pooled from several time points, collected from a donor given antiretroviral therapy, either interrupted or continuous. Interpreted using the paper, the cell subset or site label stands for: naive CD4+ CD45RA+ CD45RO- T cells. This clonotype was sampled from a pool of human donors with HIV.

The CDR3 region reads CASSRPTGLITGELFF. The bases are TGTGCCAGCAGCCGCCCCACGGGCCTTATCACCGGGGAGCTGTTTTTT. In this chain, TRBV12-3 or TRBV12-4 is recombined with TRBJ2-2, with no confident D gene call. The CDR3 numbers 16 residues from cysteine through phenylalanine. CDR3 DNA is the only sequence kept; it has 48 bases, read in frame from the first base. V drops 6 bases and J drops 4 bases, leaving 18 bases in between.